Listed below are T cell receptor beta chains from one sample, sequenced in a study of identical twins. MiXCR was run by TCRdb on the 5' RACE reads, yielding one entry per CDR3 protein. This sample yields just over 500,000 distinct CDR3 sequences, of which under 25% are seen a single time; roughly 0.9% belongs to the top ten. These data also formed part of another study, on T cells expressing NK-cell markers.

The sample comprised CD4+ T cells sorted from blood. These receptors were taken from a woman aged 18-29 years in good health. Both conserved end residues are part of each CDR3. The D gene is left open where the match is weak. Not all rows give a size; the values are once, few, many and, for expanded clones, a class.

TRBD2	.	TRBV5-8	TRBJ2-3	TGTGCCAGCAGCTTGGGACTAGCGGGTCCTAGCACAGATACGCAGTATTTT	CASSLGLAGPSTDTQYF
.	.	TRBV5-1	TRBJ2-3	TGCGCCAGCAGCGTGTCTCTAGCCCCAGATACGCAGTATTTT	CASSVSLAPDTQYF
.	many	TRBV29-1	TRBJ2-1	TGCAGCGGGGGATCTGAGCAGTTCTTC	CSGGSEQFF
TRBD1	.	TRBV6-1	TRBJ1-5	TGTGCCACCTTAAGACAGGGCGGGCCAAATCAGCCCCAGCATTTT	CATLRQGGPNQPQHF
.	.	TRBV9	TRBJ2-1	TGTGCCAGCAGCGTAGGAGGAGGGGTGGGACACAATGAGCAGTTCTTC	CASSVGGGVGHNEQFF
.	few	TRBV20-1	TRBJ1-1	TGCAGTGGGACGGCTGATTCCAACACTGAAGCTTTCTTT	CSGTADSNTEAFF
TRBD1	.	TRBV5-1	TRBJ1-2	TGCGCCAGCAGAAGACAGGGGGCGCAGAATGGCTACACCTTC	CASRRQGAQNGYTF
TRBD2	few	TRBV12-3/TRBV12-4	TRBJ2-2	TGTGCCAGCAAACAGTTCACTAGCGCAAACACCGGGGAGCTGTTTTTT	CASKQFTSANTGELFF
.	.	TRBV19	TRBJ2-6	TGTGCCAGTTCTACAGGGCCGGCCAACGTCCTGACTTTC	CASSTGPANVLTF
.	.	TRBV10-3	TRBJ2-1	TGTGCCATCAGTGATTACGGGTATCAGTTCTTC	CAISDYGYQFF
.	many	TRBV20-1	TRBJ2-3	TGCAGTGCTAGGGAATCATCAGATACGCAGTATTTT	CSARESSDTQYF
.	.	TRBV15	TRBJ2-5	TGTGCCACCAGCAGACAGGACAGTAAAGAGACCCAGTACTTC	CATSRQDSKETQYF
.	many	TRBV12-3/TRBV12-4	TRBJ1-1	TGTGCCAGCAGTCAGGACAGTGACACTGAAGCTTTCTTT	CASSQDSDTEAFF
.	.	TRBV3-1	TRBJ2-1	TGTGCCAGCAGCCACCCAAATTGGGGGGGCGAGCAGTTCTTC	CASSHPNWGGEQFF
.	few	TRBV5-6	TRBJ1-1	TGTGCCAGCAGCTTGTTTCCAGGGAACATGAACACTGAAGCTTTCTTT	CASSLFPGNMNTEAFF
TRBD1	few	TRBV19	TRBJ2-4	TGTGCCAGTAGTTCTAGGGCCTTGACAGGGAACCAAAACATTCAGTACTTC	CASSSRALTGNQNIQYF
TRBD2	few	TRBV20-1	TRBJ2-5	TGCAGTGCCACTAGCGGGAGGGCCGGGGAGACCCAGTACTTC	CSATSGRAGETQYF
TRBD2	few	TRBV12-3/TRBV12-4	TRBJ2-7	TGTGCCAGTCGCCGGGGCGGGGGCTCCTACGAGCAGTACTTC	CASRRGGGSYEQYF
.	many	TRBV7-6	TRBJ1-1	TGTGCCAGCAGGTTACAGGGCTACACTGAAGCTTTCTTT	CASRLQGYTEAFF
.	few	TRBV5-1	TRBJ1-1	TGCGCCAGCAGCTTGGGGACCTCGGGTGGCTCGGATGCTTTCTTT	CASSLGTSGGSDAFF
.	few	TRBV29-1	TRBJ2-7	TGCAGCGTTGAAGTTGTCTACGAGCAGTACTTC	CSVEVVYEQYF
TRBD1	.	TRBV10-3	TRBJ1-2	TGTGCCATTCGACAGGGGGAGAACTATGGCTACACCTTC	CAIRQGENYGYTF
.	few	TRBV29-1	TRBJ2-7	TGCAGCGGGGGTATGGCGGCACCCTACGAGCAGTACTTC	CSGGMAAPYEQYF